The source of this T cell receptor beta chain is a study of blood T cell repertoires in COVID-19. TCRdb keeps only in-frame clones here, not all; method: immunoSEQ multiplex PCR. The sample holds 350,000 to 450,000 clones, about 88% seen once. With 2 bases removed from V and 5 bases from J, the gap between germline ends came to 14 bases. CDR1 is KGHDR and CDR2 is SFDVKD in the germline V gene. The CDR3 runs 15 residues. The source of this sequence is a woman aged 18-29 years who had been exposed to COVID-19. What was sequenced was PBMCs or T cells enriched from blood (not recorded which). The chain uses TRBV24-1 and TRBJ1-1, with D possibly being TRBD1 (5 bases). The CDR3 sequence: CATSDSGGGRTEAFF. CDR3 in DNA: TGTGCCACCAGTGATTCCGGCGGGGGTAGGACTGAAGCTTTCTTT.